This T cell receptor beta chain is drawn from a study of response to subunit inactivated influenza vaccine. This clonotype showed up many times. TCRdb re-called the RT-PCR reads with MiXCR, one entry per CDR3 protein. Of roughly 790,000 distinct CDR3 sequences listed, about 20% are singletons. The material was PBMCs from blood, obtained 4 to 6 days after vaccination. This sequence was found in a middle-aged man who received an inactivated influenza vaccine.

The CDR3 region has the DNA TGTGCCAGCAGTTTAGCGGGCCTCAGCGAGCAGTACTTC. Its protein is CASSLAGLSEQYF. J is TRBJ2-7 and V is TRBV12-3 or TRBV12-4; D is undetermined. CDR3 length: 13 amino acids. The V gene lost 0 bases and the J gene lost 6 bases, with 9 bases spanning the gap.